The present T cell receptor beta chain was sequenced within a study of T cells after posttransplantation cyclophosphamide. Study observations and caveats: Donor-recipient repertoire similarity was low at 1-2 months, rising over year one.

Trimming shortened V by 4 bases and J by 4 bases, and 14 bases separated the two germline ends. There are 15 residues in the CDR3. Germline values: CDR1 LGHNA, CDR2 YNFKEQ. With regard to this clone: Its antigen is undetermined.

A marrow graft followed busulfan-fludarabine conditioning, with cyclophosphamide on days +3 and +4. Using immunoSEQ multiplex PCR, the repertoire was profiled, and TCRdb retains in-frame clones only, with some absent. Of some 45,000 clones listed, about 92% are singletons. The rearrangement joins TRBV4-2 to TRBJ2-1, with a possible D match to TRBD2 (5 bases). The sample in question was PBMCs, obtained 55 to 70 days after allogeneic stem cell transplant with posttransplant cyclophosphamide. This receptor was identified in a male patient aged 55-69 years who received an allogeneic stem cell transplant from a related donor and was CMV-positive. Some T cells may have originated in the graft donor. The CDR3 is CASSRTRESYNEQFF. CDR3 coding DNA: TGTGCCAGCAGCCGAACTAGGGAATCTTACAATGAGCAGTTCTTC.